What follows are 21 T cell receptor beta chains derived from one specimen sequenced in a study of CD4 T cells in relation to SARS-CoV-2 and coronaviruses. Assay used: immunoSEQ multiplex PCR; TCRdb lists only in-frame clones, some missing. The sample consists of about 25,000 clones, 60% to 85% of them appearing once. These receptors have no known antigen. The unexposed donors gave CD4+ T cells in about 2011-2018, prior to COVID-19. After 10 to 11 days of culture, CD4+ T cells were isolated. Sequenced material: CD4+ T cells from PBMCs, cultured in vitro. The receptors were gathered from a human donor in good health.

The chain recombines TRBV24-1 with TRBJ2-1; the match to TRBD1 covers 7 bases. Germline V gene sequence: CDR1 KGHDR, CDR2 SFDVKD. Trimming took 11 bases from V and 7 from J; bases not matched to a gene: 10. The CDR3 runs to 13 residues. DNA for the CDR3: TGTGCCAGCACCGGGACAGCCCCTAATGAGCAGTTCTTC. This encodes CASTGTAPNEQFF.

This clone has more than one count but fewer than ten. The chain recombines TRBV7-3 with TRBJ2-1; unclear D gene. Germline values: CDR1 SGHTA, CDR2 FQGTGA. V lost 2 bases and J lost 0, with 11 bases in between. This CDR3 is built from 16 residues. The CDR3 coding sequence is TGTGCCAGCAGCTTAGGGGTCGAACCCTCCTACAATGAGCAGTTCTTC. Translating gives CASSLGVEPSYNEQFF.

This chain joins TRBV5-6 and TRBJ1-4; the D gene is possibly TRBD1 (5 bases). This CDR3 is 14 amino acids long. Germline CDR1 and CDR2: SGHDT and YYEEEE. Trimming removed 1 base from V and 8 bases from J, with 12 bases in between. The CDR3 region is CASSLSGAQEKLFF. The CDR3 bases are TGTGCCAGCAGCTTGTCCGGGGCGCAGGAAAAACTGTTTTTT.

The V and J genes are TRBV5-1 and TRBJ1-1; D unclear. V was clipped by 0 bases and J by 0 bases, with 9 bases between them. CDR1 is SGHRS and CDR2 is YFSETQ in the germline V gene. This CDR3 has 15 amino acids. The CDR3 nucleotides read TGCGCCAGCAGCTTGGGTAGAGTCTTGAACACTGAAGCTTTCTTT. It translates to CASSLGRVLNTEAFF.

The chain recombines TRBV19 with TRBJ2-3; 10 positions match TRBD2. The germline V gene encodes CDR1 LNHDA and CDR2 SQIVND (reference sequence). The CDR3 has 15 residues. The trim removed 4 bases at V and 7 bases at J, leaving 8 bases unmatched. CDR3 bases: TGTGCCAGTAGTAGTCCAGCGGGGGGGCAAAATACGCAGTATTTT. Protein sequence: CASSSPAGGQNTQYF. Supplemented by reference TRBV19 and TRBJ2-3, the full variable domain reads DGGITQSPKYLFRKEGQNVTLSCEQNLNHDAMYWYRQDPGQGLRLIYYSQIVNDFQKGDIAEGYSVSREKKESFPLTVTSAQKNPTAFYLCASSSPAGGQNTQYFGPGTRLTVL.

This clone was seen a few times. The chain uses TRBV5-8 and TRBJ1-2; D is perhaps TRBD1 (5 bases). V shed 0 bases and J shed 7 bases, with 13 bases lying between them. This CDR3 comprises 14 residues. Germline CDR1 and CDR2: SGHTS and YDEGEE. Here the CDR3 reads CASSLDAGFGGYTF. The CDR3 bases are TGTGCCAGCAGCTTGGATGCAGGGTTTGGTGGCTACACCTTC.

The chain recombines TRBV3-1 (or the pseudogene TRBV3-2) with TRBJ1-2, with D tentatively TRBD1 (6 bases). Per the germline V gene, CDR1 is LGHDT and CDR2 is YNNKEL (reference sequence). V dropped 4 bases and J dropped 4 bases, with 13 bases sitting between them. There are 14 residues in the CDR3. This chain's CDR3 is CASSPPGALYGYTF. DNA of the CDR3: TGTGCCAGCAGCCCGCCAGGGGCCCTCTATGGCTACACCTTC.

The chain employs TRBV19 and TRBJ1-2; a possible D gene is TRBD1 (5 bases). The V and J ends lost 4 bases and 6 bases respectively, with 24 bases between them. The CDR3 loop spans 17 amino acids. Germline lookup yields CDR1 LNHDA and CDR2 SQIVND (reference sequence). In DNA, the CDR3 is TGTGCCAGTAGTAGGGGGGGGGTAAGGGGAGGCGATCATGGCTACACCTTC. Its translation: CASSRGGVRGGDHGYTF. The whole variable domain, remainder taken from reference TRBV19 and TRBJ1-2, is DGGITQSPKYLFRKEGQNVTLSCEQNLNHDAMYWYRQDPGQGLRLIYYSQIVNDFQKGDIAEGYSVSREKKESFPLTVTSAQKNPTAFYLCASSRGGVRGGDHGYTFGSGTRLTVV.

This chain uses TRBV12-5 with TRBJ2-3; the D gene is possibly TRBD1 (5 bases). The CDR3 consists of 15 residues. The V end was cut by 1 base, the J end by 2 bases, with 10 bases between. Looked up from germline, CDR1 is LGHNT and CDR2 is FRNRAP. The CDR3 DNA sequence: TGTGCTAGTGGTTTGGATGGACAAGTCACAGATACGCAGTATTTT. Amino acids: CASGLDGQVTDTQYF.

The CDR3 bases are TGTGCCAGTAGTATTGTGGGATGGGATGGCTACACCTTC. Translation: CASSIVGWDGYTF. The rearrangement uses TRBV19 and TRBJ1-2; no definite D call. The CDR3 is 13 amino acids. The germline gives CDR1 LNHDA, CDR2 SQIVND (reference sequence). Trimming pared 3 bases from V and 6 bases from J, leaving 11 bases between.

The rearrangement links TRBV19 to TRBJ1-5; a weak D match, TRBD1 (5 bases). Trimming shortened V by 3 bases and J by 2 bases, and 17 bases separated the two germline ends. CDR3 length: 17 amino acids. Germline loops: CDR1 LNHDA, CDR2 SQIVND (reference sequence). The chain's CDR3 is CASSILQGRGGNQPQHF. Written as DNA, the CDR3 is TGTGCCAGTAGTATCTTGCAGGGAAGAGGCGGCAATCAGCCCCAGCATTTT.

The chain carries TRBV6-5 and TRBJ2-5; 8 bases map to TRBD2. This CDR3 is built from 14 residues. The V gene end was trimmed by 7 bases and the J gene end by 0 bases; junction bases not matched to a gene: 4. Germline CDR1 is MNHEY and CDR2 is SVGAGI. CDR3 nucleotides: TGTGCCAGCAACAGACTAGCGTACCAAGAGACCCAGTACTTC. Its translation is CASNRLAYQETQYF.

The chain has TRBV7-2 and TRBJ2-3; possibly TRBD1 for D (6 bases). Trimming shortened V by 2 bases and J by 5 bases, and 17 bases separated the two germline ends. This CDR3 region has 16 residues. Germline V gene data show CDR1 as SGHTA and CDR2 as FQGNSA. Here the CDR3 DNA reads TGTGCCAGCAGCTTATTACAGGGTGGTGGGAGAGATACGCAGTATTTT. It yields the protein CASSLLQGGGRDTQYF.

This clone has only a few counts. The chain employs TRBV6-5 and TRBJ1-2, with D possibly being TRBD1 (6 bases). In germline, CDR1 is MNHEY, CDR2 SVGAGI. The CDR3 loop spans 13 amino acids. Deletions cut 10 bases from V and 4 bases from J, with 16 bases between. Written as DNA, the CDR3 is TGTGCCACGCACAGGGATCGGGGCTATGGCTACACCTTC. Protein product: CATHRDRGYGYTF.

In DNA, the CDR3 is TGTGCCAGCAGCTTAGCGACGGTCAATCTTTGGGCCAACGTCCTGACTTTC. Protein: CASSLATVNLWANVLTF. The rearrangement uses TRBV7-2 and TRBJ2-6; D not certain. The germline V gene has CDR1 SGHTA and CDR2 FQGNSA. The CDR3 loop spans 17 amino acids. Deletions cut 0 bases from V and 5 bases from J, with 14 bases between.

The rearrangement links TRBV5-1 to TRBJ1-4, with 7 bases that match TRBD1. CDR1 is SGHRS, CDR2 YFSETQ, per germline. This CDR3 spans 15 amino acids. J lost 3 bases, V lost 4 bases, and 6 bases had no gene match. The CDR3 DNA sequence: TGCGCCAGCAGCCTACAGGGGTCAGCTAATGAAAAACTGTTTTTT. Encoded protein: CASSLQGSANEKLFF.

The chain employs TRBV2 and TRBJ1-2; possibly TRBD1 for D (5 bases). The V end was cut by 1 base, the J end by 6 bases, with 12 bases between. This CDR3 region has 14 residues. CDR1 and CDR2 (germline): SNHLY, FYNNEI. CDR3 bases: TGTGCCAGCAGTGAAGTTGGGGGGAGCCATGGCTACACCTTC. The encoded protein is CASSEVGGSHGYTF.

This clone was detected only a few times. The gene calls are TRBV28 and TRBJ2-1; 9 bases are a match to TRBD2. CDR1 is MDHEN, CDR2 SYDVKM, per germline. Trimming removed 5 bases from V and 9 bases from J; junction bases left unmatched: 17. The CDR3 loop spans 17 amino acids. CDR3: CASSPIGASGKVGEQFF. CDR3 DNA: TGTGCCAGCAGTCCCATAGGAGCTAGCGGGAAAGTAGGTGAGCAGTTCTTC.

The CDR3 here is CASSSRKQGGGVGEKLFF. The CDR3 DNA follows: TGTGCCAGCAGCTCGCGAAAACAGGGAGGGGGTGTGGGTGAAAAACTGTTTTTT. J is TRBJ1-4 and V is TRBV7-8; TRBD1 is a possible D gene (6 bases). The CDR3 has 18 residues. The germline V gene encodes CDR1 SGHVS and CDR2 FQNEAQ. The V and J ends lost 4 bases and 7 bases respectively, with 25 bases between them.

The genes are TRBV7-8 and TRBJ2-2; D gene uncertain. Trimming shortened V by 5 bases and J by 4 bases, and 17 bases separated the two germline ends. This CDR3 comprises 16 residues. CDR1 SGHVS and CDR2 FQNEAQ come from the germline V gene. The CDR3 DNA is TGTGCCAGCAGCCAACCGTATCGCCAGGCCACCGGGGAGCTGTTTTTT. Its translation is CASSQPYRQATGELFF.

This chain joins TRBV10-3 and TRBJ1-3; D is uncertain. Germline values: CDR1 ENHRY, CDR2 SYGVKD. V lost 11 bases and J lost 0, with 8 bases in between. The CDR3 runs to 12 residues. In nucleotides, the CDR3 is TGTGCCGCAGCCGGCTCTGGAAACACCATATATTTT. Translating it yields CAAAGSGNTIYF.